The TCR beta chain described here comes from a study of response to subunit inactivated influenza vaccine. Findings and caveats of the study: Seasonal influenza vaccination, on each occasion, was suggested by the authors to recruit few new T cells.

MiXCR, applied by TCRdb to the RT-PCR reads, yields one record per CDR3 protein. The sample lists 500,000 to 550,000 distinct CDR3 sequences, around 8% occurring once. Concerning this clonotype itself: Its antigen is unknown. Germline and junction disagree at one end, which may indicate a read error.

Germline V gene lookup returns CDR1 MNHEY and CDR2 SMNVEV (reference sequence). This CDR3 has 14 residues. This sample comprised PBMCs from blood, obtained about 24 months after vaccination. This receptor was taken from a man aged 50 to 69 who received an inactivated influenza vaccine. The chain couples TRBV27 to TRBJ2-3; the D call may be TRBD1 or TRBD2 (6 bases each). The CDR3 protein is CASSLAGGTNTQYF. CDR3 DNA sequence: TGTGCCAGCAGTTTAGCCGGGGGCACAAATACGCAGTATTTT.